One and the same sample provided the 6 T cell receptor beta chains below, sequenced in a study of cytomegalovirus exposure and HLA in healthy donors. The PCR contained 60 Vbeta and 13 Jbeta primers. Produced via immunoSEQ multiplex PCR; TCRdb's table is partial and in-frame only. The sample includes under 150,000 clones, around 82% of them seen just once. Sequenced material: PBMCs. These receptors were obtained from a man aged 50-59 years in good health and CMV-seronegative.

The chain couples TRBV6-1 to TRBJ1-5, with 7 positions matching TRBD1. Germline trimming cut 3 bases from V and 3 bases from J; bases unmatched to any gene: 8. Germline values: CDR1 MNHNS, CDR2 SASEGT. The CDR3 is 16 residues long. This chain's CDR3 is CASSDKQGVFNQPQHF. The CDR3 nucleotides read TGTGCCAGCAGTGATAAGCAGGGGGTTTTCAATCAGCCCCAGCATTTT.

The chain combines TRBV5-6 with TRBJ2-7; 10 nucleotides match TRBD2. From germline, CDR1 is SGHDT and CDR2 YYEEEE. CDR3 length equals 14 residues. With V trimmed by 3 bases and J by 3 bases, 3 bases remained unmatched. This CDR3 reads CASSSWTSGYEQYF. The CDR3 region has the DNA TGTGCCAGCAGCTCCTGGACTAGCGGCTACGAGCAGTACTTC.

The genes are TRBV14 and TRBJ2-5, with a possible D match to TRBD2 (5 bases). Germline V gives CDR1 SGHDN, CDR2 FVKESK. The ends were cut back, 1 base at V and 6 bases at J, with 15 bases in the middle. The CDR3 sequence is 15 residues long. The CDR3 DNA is TGTGCCAGCAGCCAAGGAATCCCCCGGGAAAAGACCCAGTACTTC. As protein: CASSQGIPREKTQYF.

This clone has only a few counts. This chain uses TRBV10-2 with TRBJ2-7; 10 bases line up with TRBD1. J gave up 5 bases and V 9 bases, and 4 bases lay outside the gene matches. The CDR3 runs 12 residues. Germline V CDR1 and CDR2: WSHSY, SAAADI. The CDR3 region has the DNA TGCGCCAGTCGGGACAGGGGAAACGAGCAGTACTTC. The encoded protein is CASRDRGNEQYF.

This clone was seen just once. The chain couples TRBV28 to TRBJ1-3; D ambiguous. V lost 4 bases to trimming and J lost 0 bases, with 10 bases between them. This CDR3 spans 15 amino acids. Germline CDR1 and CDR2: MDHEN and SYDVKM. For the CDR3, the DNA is TGTGCCAGCAGTTCTCCAGGTAGCTCTGGAAACACCATATATTTT. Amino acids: CASSSPGSSGNTIYF.

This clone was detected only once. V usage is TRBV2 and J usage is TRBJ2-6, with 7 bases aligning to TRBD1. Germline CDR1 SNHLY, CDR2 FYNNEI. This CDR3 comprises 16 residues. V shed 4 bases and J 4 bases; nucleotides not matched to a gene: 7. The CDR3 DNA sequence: TGTGCCAGCAGTGTGGGCAGGGGGTCCGGGGCCAACGTCCTGACTTTC. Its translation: CASSVGRGSGANVLTF. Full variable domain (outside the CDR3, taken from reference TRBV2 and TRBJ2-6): EPEVTQTPSHQVTQMGQEVILRCVPISNHLYFYWYRQILGQKVEFLVSFYNNEISEKSEIFDDQFSVERPDGSNFTLKIRSTKLEDSAMYFCASSVGRGSGANVLTFGAGSRLTVL.